This TCR beta chain was identified during a study of T cell responses to AZD1222 COVID-19 vaccine. Whole-study results and caveats: Most donors were white British, females outnumbered males, and clonal diversity was possibly underestimated. CD4 TCRs linked to vaccination spanned spike, dominating at 160-218 and 743-854. Only a handful of AZD1222 recipients were seropositive at baseline.

V was clipped by 4 bases and J by 6 bases; unmatched bases: 10. The germline V gene has CDR1 MNHEY and CDR2 SVGAGI. The length of the CDR3 is 15 residues. Generated by immunoSEQ multiplex PCR, the TCRdb table keeps only in-frame clones and is missing some. This sample yields approximately 150,000 clones, of which over 90% are seen a single time; 5% to 6.5% belongs to the top ten. A remark on this clone: The antigen is undetermined.

The chain links TRBV6-5 to TRBJ1-2, with 8 bases matching TRBD1. This clonotype was sampled from an adult in good health. This specimen consisted of peripheral blood, obtained on day 0 of AZD1222 vaccination. In DNA, the CDR3 is TGTGCCAGCAGTTTCTCGGCAGGGGGCTTTGATGGCTACACCTTC. Residues: CASSFSAGGFDGYTF.